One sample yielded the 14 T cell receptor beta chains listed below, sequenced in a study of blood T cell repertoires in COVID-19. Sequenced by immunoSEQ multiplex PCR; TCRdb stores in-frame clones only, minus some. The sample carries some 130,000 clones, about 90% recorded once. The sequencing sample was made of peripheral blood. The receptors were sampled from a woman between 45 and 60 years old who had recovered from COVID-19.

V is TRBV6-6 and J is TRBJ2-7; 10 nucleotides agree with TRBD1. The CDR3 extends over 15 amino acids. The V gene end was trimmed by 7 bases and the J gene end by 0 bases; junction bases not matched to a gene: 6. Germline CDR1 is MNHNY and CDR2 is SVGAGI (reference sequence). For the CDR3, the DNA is TGTGCCAGCACCGGGACAGGGGAAGTCTCCTACGAGCAGTACTTC. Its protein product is CASTGTGEVSYEQYF.

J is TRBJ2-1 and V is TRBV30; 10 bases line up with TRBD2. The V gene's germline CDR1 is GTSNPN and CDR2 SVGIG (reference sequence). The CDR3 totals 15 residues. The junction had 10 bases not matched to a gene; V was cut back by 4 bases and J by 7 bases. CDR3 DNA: TGTGCCTGGACCCTCGGCACTAGCGGGATTAATGAGCAGTTCTTC. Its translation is CAWTLGTSGINEQFF.

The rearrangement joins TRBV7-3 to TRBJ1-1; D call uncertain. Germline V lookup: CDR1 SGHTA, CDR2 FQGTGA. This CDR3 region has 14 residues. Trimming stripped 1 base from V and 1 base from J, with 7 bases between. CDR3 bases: TGTGCCAGCAGCTTAAGACACTCGAACACTGAAGCTTTCTTT. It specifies CASSLRHSNTEAFF. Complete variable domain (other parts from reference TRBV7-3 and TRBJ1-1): GAGVSQTPSNKVTEKGKYVELRCDPISGHTALYWYRQSLGQGPEFLIYFQGTGAADDSGLPNDRFFAVRPEGSVSTLKIQRTERGDSAVYLCASSLRHSNTEAFFGQGTRLTVV.

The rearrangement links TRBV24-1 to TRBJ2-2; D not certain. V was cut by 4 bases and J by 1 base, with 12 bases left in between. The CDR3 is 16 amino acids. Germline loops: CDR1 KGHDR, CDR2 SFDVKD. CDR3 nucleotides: TGTGCCACCAGTGACGCTTTGACGGGGAACACCGGGGAGCTGTTTTTT. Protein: CATSDALTGNTGELFF.

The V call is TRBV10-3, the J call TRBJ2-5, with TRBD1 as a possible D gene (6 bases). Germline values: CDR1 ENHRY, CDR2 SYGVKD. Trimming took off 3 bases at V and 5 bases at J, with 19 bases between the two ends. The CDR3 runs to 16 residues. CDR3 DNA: TGTGCCATCAGTGACCACACACAGGGTTTCGGGGAGACCCAGTACTTC. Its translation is CAISDHTQGFGETQYF.

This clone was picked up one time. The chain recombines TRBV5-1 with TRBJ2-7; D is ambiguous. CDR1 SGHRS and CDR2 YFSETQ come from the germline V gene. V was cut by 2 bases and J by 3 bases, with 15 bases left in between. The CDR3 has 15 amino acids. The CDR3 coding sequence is TGCGCCAGCAGCTTACACAGACATCCGAACTACGAGCAGTACTTC. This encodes CASSLHRHPNYEQYF.

CDR3 residues: CSASWGFGQPQHF. CDR3 DNA: TGCAGTGCTAGTTGGGGCTTCGGTCAGCCCCAGCATTTT. V and J are TRBV20-1 and TRBJ1-5, with a possible D match to TRBD1 (5 bases). This CDR3 has 13 residues. V was clipped by 3 bases and J by 6 bases, with 12 bases between them. Looked up from germline, CDR1 is DFQATT and CDR2 is SNEGSKA (reference sequence).

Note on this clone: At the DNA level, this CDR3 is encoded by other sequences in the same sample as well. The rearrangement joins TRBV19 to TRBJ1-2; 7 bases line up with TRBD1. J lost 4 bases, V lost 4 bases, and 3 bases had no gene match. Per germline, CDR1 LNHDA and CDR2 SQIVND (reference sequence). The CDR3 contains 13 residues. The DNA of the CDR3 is TGTGCCAGTAGTACAGGGGGAAGCTATGGCTACACCTTC. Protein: CASSTGGSYGYTF.

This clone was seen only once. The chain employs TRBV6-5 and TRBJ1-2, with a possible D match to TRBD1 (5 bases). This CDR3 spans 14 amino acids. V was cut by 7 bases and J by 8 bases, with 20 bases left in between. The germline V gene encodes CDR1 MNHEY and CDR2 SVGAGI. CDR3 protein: CASKMQRGSRGYTF. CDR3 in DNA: TGTGCCAGCAAAATGCAAAGGGGATCGAGGGGCTACACCTTC.

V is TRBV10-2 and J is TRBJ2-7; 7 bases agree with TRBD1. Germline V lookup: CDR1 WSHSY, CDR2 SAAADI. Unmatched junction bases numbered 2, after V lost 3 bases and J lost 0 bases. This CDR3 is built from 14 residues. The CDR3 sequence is CASSDNRGSYEQYF. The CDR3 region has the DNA TGCGCCAGCAGTGACAACAGGGGCTCCTACGAGCAGTACTTC.

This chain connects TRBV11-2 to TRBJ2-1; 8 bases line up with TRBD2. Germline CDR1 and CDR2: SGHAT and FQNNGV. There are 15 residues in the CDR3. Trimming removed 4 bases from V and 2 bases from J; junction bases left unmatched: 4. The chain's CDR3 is CASSSYSGAYNEQFF. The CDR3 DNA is TGTGCCAGCAGCTCTTATAGCGGGGCCTACAATGAGCAGTTCTTC.

CDR3: CASSPNRGRGEKLFF. In DNA form, the CDR3 reads TGTGCCAGCAGCCCGAACAGGGGGCGCGGAGAAAAACTGTTTTTT. V gene TRBV7-8 combines with J gene TRBJ1-4; 9 positions agree with TRBD1. CDR1 and CDR2 (germline): SGHVS, FQNEAQ. Trimming removed 5 bases from V and 8 bases from J; junction bases left unmatched: 9. The CDR3 is 15 amino acids.

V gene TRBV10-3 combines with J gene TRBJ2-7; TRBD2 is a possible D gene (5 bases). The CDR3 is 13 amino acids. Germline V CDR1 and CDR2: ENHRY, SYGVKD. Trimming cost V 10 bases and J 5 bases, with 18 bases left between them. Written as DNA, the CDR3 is TGTGCCACCGAGGTAGAAGGACTCAACGAGCAGTACTTC. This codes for CATEVEGLNEQYF.

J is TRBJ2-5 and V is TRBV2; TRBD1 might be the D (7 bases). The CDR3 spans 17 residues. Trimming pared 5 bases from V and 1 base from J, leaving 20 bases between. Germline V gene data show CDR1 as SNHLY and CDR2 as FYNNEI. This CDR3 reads CASSYRRAGQPQETQYF. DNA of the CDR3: TGTGCCAGCAGTTACCGAAGGGCGGGACAGCCCCAAGAGACCCAGTACTTC.